What follows is one TCR beta chain and its context. This sample is drawn from a study of control samples from healthy donors and cancer patients. The germline V gene has CDR1 SGHAT and CDR2 FQNNGV. Trimming stripped 1 base from V and 6 bases from J, with 10 bases between. The length of the CDR3 is 14 residues. The repertoire was sequenced with immunoSEQ multiplex PCR; TCRdb's copy has only in-frame clones and lacks some. The sample comprises 98,000 or so clones, approximately 81% of which are singletons, and over 9.5% rests with the top ten. This receptor was obtained from a woman aged 25 to 45 in good health. The rearrangement links TRBV11-2 to TRBJ1-5, with a possible D match to TRBD1 (5 bases). The specimen sequenced was blood. The CDR3 protein is CASSLGGATQPQHF. The CDR3 bases are TGTGCCAGCAGCTTAGGAGGGGCCACTCAGCCCCAGCATTTT.